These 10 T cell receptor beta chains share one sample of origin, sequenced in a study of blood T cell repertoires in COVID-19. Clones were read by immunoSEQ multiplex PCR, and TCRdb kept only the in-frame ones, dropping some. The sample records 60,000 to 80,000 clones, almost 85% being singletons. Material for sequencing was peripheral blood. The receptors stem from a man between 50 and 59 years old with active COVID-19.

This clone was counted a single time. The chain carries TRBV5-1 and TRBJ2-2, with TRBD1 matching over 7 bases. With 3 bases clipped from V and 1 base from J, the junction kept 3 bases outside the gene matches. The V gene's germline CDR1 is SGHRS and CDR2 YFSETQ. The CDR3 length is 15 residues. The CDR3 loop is CASSYRGLNTGELFF. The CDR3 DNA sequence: TGCGCCAGCAGCTACAGGGGCCTGAACACCGGGGAGCTGTTTTTT.

This CDR3 reads CASSSGQPGNEQYF. The DNA for the CDR3 is TGCGCCAGCAGCTCTGGACAGCCAGGCAACGAGCAGTACTTC. The rearrangement joins TRBV5-1 to TRBJ2-7; D possibly corresponds to TRBD1 (6 bases). V lost 3 bases and J 5 bases, leaving 15 bases between the germline ends. The germline V gene encodes CDR1 SGHRS and CDR2 YFSETQ. The CDR3 totals 14 residues.

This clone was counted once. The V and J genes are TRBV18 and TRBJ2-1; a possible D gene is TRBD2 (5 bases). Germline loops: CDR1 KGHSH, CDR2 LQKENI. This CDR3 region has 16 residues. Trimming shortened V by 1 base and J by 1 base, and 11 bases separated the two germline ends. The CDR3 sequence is CASSPLRGISYNEQFF. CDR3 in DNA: TGTGCCAGCTCACCACTGCGAGGGATTTCCTACAATGAGCAGTTCTTC.

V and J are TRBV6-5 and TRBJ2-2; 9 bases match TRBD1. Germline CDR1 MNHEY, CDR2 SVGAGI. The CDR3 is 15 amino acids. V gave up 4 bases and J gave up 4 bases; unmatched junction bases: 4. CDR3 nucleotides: TGTGCCAGCAGTTTCTTACAGGGGGCCACCGGGGAGCTGTTTTTT. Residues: CASSFLQGATGELFF.

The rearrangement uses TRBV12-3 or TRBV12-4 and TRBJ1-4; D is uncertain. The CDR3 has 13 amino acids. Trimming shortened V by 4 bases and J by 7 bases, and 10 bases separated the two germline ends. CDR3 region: CASSSSTGEKLFF. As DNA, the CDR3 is TGTGCCAGCAGTTCATCCACCGGTGAAAAACTGTTTTTT.

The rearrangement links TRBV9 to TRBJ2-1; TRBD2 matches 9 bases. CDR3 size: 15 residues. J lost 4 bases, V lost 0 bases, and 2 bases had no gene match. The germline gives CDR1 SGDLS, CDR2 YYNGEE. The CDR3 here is CASSVELAGYNEQFF. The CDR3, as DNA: TGTGCCAGCAGCGTAGAGCTAGCGGGGTACAATGAGCAGTTCTTC.

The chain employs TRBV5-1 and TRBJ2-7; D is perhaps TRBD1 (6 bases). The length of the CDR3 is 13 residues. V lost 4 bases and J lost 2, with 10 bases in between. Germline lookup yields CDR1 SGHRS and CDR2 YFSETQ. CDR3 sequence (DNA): TGCGCCAGCAGCGTGGACAGAGCCTACGAGCAGTACTTC. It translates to CASSVDRAYEQYF.

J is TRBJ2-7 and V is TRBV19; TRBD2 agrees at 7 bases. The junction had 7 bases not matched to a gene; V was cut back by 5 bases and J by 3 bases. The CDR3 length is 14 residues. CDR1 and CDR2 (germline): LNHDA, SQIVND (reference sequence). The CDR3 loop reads CASSRSGVYYEQYF. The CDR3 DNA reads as TGTGCCAGTAGTCGCAGCGGGGTCTACTACGAGCAGTACTTC.

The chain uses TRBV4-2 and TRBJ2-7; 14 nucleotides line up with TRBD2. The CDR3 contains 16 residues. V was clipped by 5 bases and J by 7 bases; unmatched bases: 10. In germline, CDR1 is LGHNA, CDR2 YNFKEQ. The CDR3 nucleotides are TGTGCCAGCAGCTCGTCGGGACTAGCGGGAGTAGGGGAGCAGTACTTC. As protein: CASSSSGLAGVGEQYF.

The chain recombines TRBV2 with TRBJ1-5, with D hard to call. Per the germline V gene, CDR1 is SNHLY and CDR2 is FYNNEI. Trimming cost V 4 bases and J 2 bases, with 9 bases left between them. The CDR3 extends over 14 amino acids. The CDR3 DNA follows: TGTGCCAGCAGTGCCTCCGCAGGCAATCAGCCCCAGCATTTT. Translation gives CASSASAGNQPQHF.